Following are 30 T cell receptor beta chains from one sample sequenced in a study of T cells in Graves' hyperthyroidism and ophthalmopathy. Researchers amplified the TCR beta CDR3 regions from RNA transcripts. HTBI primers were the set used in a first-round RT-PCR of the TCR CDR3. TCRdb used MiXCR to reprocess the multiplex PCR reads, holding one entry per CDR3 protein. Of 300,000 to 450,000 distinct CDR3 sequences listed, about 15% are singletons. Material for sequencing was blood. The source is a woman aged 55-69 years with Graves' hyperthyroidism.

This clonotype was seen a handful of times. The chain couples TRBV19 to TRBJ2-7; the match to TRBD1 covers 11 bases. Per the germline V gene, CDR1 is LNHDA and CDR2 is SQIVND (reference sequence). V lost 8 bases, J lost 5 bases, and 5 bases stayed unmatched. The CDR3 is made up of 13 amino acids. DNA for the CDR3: TGTGCCAGTGGGTGGACAGGGGGCAACGAGCAGTACTTC. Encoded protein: CASGWTGGNEQYF.

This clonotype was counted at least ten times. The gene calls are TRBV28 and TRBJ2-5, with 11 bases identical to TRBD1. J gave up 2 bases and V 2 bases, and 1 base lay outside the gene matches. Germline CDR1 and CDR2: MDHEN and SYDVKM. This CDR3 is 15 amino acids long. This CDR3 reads CASSLGQGAQETQYF. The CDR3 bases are TGTGCCAGCAGTTTAGGACAGGGGGCTCAAGAGACCCAGTACTTC.

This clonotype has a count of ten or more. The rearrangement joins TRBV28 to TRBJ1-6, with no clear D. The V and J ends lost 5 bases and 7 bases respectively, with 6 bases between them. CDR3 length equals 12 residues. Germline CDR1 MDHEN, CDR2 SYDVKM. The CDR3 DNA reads TGTGCCAGCAGTGACGCCAATTCACCCCTCCACTTT. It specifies CASSDANSPLHF.

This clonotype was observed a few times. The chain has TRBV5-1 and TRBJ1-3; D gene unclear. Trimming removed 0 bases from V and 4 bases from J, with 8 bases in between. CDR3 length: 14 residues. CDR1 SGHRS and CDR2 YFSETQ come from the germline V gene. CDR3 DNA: TGCGCCAGCAGCTTGGTCGGGATCGGAAACACCATATATTTT. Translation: CASSLVGIGNTIYF.

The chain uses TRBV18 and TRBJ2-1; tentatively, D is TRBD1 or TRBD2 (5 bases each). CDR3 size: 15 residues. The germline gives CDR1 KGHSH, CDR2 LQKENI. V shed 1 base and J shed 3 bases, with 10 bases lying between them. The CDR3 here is CASSPLGEHYNEQFF. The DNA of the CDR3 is TGTGCCAGCTCACCACTGGGGGAGCACTACAATGAGCAGTTCTTC.

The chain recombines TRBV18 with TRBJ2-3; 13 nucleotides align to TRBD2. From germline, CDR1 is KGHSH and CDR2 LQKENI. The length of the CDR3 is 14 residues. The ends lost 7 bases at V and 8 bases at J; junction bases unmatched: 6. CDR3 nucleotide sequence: TGTGCCAGCTTACTCCGGACTAGCGGGAGTACGCAGTATTTT. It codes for CASLLRTSGSTQYF.

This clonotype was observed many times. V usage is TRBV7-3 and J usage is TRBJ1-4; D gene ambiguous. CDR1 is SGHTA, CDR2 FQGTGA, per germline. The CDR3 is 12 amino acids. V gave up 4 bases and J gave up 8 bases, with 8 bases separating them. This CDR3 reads CASSSGSEKLFF. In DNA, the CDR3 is TGTGCCAGCAGCTCGGGAAGCGAAAAACTGTTTTTT.

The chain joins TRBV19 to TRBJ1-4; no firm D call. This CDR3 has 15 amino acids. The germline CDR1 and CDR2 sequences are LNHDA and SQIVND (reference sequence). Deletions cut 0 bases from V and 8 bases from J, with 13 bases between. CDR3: CASSIDSSGREKLFF. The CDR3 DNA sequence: TGTGCCAGTAGTATAGACAGCTCGGGGAGGGAAAAACTGTTTTTT.

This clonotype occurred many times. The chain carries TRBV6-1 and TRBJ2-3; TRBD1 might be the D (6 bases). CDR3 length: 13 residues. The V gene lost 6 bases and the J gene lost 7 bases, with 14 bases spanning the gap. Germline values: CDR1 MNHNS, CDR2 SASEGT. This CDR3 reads CASSRSRGYTQYF. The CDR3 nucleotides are TGTGCCAGCAGCCGCTCGAGGGGGTATACGCAGTATTTT.

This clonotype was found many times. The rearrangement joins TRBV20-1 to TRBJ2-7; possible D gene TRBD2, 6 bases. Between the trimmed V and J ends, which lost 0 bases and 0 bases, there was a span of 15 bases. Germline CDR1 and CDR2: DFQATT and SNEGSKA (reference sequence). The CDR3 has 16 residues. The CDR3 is CSARDRGGIHSYEQYF. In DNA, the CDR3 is TGCAGTGCTAGAGATCGAGGCGGGATCCACTCCTACGAGCAGTACTTC.

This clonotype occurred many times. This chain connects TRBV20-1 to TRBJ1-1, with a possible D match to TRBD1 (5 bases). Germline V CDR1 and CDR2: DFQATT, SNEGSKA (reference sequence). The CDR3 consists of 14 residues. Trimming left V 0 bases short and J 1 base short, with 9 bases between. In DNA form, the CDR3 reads TGCAGTGCTAGAGATAGCAGGGCGAACACTGAAGCTTTCTTT. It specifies CSARDSRANTEAFF.

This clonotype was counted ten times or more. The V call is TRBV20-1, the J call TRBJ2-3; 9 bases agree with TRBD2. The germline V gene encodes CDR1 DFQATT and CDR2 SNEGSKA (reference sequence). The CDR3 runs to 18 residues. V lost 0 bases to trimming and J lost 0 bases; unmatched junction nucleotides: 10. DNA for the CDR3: TGCAGTGCTAGAGATCCAAGGCAAGCGGGAGGAAGCACAGATACGCAGTATTTT. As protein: CSARDPRQAGGSTDTQYF.

CDR3 in DNA: TGTGCCAGTAGTATAGATCGACAGGCCAATCAGCCCCAGCATTTT. Its translation: CASSIDRQANQPQHF. The rearrangement joins TRBV19 to TRBJ1-5; a weak D match, TRBD1 (6 bases). With 0 bases removed from V and 3 bases from J, the gap between germline ends came to 9 bases. Germline V gene lookup returns CDR1 LNHDA and CDR2 SQIVND (reference sequence). The length of the CDR3 is 15 residues.

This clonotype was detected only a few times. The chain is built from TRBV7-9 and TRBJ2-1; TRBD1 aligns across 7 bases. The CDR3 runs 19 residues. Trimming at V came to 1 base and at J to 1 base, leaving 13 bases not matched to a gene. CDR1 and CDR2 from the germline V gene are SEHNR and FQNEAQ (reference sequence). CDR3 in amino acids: CASSLGLLRGTTSYNEQFF. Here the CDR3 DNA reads TGTGCCAGCAGCTTAGGGCTTCTCAGGGGGACAACTTCCTACAATGAGCAGTTCTTC.

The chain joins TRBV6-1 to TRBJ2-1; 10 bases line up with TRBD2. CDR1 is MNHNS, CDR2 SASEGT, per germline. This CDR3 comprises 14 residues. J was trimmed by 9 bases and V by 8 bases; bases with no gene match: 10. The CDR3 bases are TGTGCCAGCTCCAGGCTAGCGGGAGTATCTGAGCAGTTCTTC. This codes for CASSRLAGVSEQFF.

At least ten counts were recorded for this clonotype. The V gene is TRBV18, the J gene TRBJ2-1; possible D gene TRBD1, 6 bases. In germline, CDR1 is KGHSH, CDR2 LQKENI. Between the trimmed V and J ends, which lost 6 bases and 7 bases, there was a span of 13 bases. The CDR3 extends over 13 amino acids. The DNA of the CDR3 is TGTGCCAGCTCCGGACAAACAGGGAATGAGCAGTTCTTC. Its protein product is CASSGQTGNEQFF.

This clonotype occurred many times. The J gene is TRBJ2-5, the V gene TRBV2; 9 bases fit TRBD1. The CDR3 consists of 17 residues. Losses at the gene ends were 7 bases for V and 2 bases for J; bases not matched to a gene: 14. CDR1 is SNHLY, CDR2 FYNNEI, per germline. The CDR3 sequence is CASITWTGVIEQETQYF. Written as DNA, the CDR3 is TGTGCCAGCATAACTTGGACAGGGGTCATCGAACAAGAGACCCAGTACTTC.

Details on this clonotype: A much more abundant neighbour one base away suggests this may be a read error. In DNA, the CDR3 is TGTGCCAGCAGTCACGCGTGGAATTCACCCCTCCACTTT. Residues: CASSHAWNSPLHF. The chain has TRBV6-1 and TRBJ1-6; D not resolved. CDR3 size: 13 residues. V was trimmed by 5 bases and J by 7 bases, leaving 9 bases between them. The germline V gene has CDR1 MNHNS and CDR2 SASEGT.

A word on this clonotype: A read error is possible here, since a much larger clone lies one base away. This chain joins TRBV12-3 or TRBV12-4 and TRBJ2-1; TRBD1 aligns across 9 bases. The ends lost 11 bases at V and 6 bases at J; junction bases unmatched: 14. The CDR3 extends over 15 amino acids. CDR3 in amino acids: CACTAGTGIRNEQFF. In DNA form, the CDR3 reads TGTGCCTGCACCGCCGGGACAGGGATCCGCAATGAGCAGTTCTTC.

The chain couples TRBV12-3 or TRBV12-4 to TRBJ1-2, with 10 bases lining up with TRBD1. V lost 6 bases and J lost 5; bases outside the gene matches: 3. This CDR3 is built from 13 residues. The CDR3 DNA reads TGTGCCAGCAGCGGGACAGGGGAGTATGGCTACACCTTC. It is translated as CASSGTGEYGYTF.

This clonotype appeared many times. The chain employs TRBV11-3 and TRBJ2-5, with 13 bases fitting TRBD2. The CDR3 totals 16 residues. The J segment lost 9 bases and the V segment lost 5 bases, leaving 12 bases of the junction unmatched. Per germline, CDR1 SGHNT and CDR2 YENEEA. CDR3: CASSPRTSGRGVAQYF. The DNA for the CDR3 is TGTGCCAGCAGCCCTCGGACTAGCGGGAGAGGGGTGGCCCAGTACTTC.

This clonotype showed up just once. CDR3 DNA: TGTGCCAGCAGTTCGGCTAGCGGGCTGGGTAATGAGCAGTTCTTC. Translating gives CASSSASGLGNEQFF. V usage is TRBV27 and J usage is TRBJ2-1; 8 bases map to TRBD2. The V gene end was trimmed by 4 bases and the J gene end by 7 bases; junction bases not matched to a gene: 9. This CDR3 region has 15 residues. Germline values: CDR1 MNHEY, CDR2 SMNVEV (reference sequence).

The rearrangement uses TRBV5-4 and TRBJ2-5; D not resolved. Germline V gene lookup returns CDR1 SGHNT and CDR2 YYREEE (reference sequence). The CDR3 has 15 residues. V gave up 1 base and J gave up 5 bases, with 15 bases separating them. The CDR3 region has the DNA TGTGCCAGCAGCTTGTCCCACGGGTCCCGGGAGACCCAGTACTTC. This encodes CASSLSHGSRETQYF.

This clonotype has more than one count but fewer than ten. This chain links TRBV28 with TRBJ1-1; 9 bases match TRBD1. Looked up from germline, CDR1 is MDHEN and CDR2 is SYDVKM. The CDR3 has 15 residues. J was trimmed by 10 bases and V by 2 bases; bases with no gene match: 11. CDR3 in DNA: TGTGCCAGCAGTTTAAATACAGGGGGCGCGAGGCGAGCTTTCTTT. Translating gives CASSLNTGGARRAFF.

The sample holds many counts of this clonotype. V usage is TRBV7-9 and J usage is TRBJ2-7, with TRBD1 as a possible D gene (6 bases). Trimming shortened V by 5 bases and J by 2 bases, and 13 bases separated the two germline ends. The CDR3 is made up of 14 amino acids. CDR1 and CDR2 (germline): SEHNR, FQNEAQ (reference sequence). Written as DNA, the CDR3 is TGTGCCAGCAGCCCTTCGGGACACCCCTACGAGCAGTACTTC. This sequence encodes CASSPSGHPYEQYF.

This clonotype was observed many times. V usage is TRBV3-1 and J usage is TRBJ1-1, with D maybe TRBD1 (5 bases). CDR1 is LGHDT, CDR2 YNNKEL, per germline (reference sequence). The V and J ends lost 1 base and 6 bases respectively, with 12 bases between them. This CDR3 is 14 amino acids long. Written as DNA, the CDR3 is TGTGCCAGCAGCCAAGGACAGTTCCTCGCTGAAGCTTTCTTT. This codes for CASSQGQFLAEAFF.

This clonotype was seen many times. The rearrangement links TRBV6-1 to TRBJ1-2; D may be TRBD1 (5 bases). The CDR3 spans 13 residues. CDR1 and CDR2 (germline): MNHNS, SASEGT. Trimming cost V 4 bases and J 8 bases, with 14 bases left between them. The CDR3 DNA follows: TGTGCCAGCAGTGGAGACCGGGACGAAGGCTACACCTTC. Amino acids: CASSGDRDEGYTF.

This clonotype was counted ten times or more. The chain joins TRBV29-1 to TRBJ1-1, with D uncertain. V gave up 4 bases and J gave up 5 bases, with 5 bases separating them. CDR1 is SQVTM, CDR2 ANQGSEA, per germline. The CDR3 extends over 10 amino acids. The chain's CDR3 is CSVVGTEAFF. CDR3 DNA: TGCAGCGTTGTCGGGACTGAAGCTTTCTTT.

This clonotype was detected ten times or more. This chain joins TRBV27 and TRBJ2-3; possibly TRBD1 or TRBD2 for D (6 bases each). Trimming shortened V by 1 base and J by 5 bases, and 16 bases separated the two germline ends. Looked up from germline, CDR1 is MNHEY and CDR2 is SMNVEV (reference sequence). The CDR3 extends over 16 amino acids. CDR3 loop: CASSLWGDTTGDTQYF. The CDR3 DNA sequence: TGTGCCAGCAGTTTATGGGGGGACACAACTGGAGATACGCAGTATTTT.

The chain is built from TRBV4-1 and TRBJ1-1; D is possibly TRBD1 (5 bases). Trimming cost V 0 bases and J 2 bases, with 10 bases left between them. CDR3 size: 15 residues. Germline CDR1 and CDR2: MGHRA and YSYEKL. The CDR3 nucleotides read TGCGCCAGCAGCCAAGACCGGACACTTAACACTGAAGCTTTCTTT. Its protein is CASSQDRTLNTEAFF.